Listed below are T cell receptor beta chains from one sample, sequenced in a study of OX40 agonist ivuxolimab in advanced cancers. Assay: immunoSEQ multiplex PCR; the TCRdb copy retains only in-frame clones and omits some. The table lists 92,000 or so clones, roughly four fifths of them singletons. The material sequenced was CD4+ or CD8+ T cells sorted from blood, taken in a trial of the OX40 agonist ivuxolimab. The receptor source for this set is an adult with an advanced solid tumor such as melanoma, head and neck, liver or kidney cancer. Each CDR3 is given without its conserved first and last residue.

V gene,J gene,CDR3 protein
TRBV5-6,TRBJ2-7,ASSLGQGNYEQY
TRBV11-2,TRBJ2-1,ASSYRGNYNEQF
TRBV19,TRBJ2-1,ASSGTSGRGTYNEQF
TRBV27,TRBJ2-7,ASSSKTGPPYEQY
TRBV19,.,ATQSGLSSYEQY
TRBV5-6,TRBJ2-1,ASSLAVFNEQF
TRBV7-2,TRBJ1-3,ASSSGTPRTNTIY
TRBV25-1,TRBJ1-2,ASRVRLEGYT
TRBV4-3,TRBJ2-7,ASSQETGGYEQY
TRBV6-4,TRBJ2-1,ASSASGSYNEQF
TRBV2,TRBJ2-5,ASSDTSGETQY